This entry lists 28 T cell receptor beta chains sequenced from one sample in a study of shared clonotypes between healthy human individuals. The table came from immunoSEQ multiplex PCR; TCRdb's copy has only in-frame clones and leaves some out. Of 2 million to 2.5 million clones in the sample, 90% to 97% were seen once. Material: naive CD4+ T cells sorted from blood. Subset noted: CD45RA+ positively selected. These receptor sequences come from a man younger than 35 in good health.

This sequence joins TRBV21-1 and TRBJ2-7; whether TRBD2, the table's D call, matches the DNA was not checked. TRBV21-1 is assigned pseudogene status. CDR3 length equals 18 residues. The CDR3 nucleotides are TGTGCCAGCAGCAAAGCTGAACTAGCGGGAGGTGTTACCTACGAGCAGTACTTC. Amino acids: CASSKAELAGGVTYEQYF.

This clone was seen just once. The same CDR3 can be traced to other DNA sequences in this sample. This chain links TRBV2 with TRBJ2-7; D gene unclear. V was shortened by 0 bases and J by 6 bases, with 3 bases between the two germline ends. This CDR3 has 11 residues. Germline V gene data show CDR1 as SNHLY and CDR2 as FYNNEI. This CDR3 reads CASSEAGEQYF. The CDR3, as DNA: TGTGCCAGCAGTGAAGCGGGCGAGCAGTACTTC. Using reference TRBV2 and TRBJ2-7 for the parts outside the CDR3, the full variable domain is EPEVTQTPSHQVTQMGQEVILRCVPISNHLYFYWYRQILGQKVEFLVSFYNNEISEKSEIFDDQFSVERPDGSNFTLKIRSTKLEDSAMYFCASSEAGEQYFGPGTRLTVT.

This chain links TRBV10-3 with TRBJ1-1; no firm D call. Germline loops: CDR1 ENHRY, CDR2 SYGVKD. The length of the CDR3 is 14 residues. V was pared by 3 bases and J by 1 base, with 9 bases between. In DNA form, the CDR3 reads TGTGCCATCAGTGATATACGGAGGAACACTGAAGCTTTCTTT. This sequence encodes CAISDIRRNTEAFF.

CDR3 protein: CASSRDTLNLSGDQYF. CDR3 in DNA: TGTGCCAGTAGTAGGGACACCCTAAACCTTTCGGGGGACCAGTACTTC. The chain links TRBV19 to TRBJ2-5, with D perhaps assigned TRBD1 or TRBD2 (6 bases each). Trimming cost V 4 bases and J 10 bases, with 25 bases left between them. This CDR3 contains 16 residues. Germline V gives CDR1 LNHDA, CDR2 SQIVND (reference sequence).

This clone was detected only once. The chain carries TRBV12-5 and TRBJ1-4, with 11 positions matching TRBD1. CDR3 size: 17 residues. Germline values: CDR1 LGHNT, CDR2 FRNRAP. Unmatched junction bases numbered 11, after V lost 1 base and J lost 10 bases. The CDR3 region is CASGLAIRTGGAGKLFF. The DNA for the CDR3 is TGTGCTAGTGGTTTGGCCATTAGGACAGGGGGCGCCGGAAAACTGTTTTTT.

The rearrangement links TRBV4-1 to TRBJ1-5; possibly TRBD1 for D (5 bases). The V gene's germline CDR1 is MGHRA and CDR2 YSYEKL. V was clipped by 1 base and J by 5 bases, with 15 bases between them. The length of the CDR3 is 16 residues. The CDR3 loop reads CASSQGQGVVDQPQHF. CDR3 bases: TGCGCCAGCAGCCAAGGGCAGGGTGTTGTCGATCAGCCCCAGCATTTT.

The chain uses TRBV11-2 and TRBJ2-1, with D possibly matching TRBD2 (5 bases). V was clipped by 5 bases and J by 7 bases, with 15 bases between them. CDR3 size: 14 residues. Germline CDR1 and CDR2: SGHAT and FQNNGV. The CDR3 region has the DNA TGTGCCAGCAGCCATAGGACTCTTAAGAATGAGCAGTTCTTC. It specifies CASSHRTLKNEQFF.

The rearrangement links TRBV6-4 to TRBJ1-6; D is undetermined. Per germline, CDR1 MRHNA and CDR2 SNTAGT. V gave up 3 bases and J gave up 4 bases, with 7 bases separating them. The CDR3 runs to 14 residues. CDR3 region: CASSEQPYNSPLHF. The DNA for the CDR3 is TGTGCCAGCAGTGAGCAGCCTTATAATTCACCCCTCCACTTT.

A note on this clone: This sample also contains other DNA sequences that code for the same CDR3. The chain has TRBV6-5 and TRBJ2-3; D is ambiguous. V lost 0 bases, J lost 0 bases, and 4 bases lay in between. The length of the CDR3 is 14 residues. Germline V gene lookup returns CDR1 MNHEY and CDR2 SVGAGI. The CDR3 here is CASSYSSSTDTQYF. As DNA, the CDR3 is TGTGCCAGCAGTTACTCGAGTAGCACAGATACGCAGTATTTT.

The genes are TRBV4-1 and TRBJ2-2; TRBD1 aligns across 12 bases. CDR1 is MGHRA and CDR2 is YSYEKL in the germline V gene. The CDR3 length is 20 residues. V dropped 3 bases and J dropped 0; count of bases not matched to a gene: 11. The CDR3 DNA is TGCGCCAGCAGCCAGGCTTTTGGGACAGGGGGCGCCCCGAACACCGGGGAGCTGTTTTTT. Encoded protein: CASSQAFGTGGAPNTGELFF.

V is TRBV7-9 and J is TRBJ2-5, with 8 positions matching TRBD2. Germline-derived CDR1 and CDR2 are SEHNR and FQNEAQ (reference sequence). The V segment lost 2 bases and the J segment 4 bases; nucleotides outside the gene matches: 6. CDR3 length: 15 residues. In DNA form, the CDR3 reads TGTGCCAGCAGCTTAACCCTCGGACTAGCAGAGACCCAGTACTTC. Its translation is CASSLTLGLAETQYF.

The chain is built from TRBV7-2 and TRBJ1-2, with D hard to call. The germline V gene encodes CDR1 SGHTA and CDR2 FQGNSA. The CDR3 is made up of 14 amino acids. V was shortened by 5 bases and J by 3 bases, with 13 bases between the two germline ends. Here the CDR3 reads CASSLGRQYYGYTF. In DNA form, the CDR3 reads TGTGCCAGCAGCCTCGGGCGTCAATACTATGGCTACACCTTC. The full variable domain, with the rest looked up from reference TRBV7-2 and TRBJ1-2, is GAGVSQSPSNKVTEKGKDVELRCDPISGHTALYWYRQSLGQGLEFLIYFQGNSAPDKSGLPSDRFSAERTGGSVSTLTIQRTQQEDSAVYLCASSLGRQYYGYTFGSGTRLTVV.

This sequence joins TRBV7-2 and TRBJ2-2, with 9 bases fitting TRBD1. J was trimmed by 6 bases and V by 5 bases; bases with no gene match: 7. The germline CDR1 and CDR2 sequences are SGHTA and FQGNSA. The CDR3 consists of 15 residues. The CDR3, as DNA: TGTGCCAGCAGCAGAGGACAGGGGAGGGCCGGGGAGCTGTTTTTT. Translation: CASSRGQGRAGELFF.

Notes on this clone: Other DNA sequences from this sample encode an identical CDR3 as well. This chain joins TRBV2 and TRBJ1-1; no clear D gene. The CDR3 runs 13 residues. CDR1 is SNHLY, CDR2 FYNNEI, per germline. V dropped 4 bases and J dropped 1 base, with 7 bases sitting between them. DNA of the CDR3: TGTGCCAGCAGTGTCGAAGGGAACACTGAAGCTTTCTTT. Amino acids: CASSVEGNTEAFF.

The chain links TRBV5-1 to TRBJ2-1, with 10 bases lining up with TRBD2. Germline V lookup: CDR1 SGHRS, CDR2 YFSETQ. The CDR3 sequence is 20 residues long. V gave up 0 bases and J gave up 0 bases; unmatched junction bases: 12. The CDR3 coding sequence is TGCGCCAGCAGCTTGGGAGGAATAGCGGGGGGCCCCAGCTCCTACAATGAGCAGTTCTTC. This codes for CASSLGGIAGGPSSYNEQFF.

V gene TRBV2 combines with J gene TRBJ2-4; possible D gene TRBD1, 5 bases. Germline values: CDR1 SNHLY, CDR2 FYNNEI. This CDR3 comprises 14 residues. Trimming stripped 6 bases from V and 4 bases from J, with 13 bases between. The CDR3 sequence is CASSGTDSKNIQYF. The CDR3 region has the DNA TGTGCCAGCAGCGGTACTGACAGTAAAAACATTCAGTACTTC.

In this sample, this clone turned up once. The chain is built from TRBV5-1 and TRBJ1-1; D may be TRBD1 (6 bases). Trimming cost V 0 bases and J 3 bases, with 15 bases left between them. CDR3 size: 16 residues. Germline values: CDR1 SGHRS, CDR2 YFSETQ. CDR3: CASSLAAGAQYTEAFF. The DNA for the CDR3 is TGCGCCAGCAGCTTGGCCGCAGGGGCGCAATACACTGAAGCTTTCTTT.

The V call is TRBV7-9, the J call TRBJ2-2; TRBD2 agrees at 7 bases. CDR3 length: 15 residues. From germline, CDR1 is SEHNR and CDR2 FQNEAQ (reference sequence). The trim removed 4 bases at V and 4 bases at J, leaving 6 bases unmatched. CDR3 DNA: TGTGCCAGCAGCTCCTACGGGGGGTTCACCGGGGAGCTGTTTTTT. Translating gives CASSSYGGFTGELFF.

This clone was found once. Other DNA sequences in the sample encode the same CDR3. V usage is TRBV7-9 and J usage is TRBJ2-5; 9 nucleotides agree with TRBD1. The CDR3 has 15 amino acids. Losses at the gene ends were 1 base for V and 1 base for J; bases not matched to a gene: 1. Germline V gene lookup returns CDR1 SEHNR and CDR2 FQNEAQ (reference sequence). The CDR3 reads CASSLGDRVQETQYF. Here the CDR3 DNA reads TGTGCCAGCAGCTTAGGGGACAGGGTCCAAGAGACCCAGTACTTC.

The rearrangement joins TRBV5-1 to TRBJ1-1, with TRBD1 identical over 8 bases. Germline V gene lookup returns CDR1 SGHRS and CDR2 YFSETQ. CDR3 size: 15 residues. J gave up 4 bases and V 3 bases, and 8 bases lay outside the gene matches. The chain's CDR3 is CASSSSTGGSTEAFF. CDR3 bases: TGCGCCAGCAGCTCCTCAACAGGGGGGAGCACTGAAGCTTTCTTT.

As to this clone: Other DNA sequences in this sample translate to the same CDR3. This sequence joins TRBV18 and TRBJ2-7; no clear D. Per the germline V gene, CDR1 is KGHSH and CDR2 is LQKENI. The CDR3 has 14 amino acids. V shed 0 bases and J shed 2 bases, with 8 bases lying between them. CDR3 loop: CASSPPSQTYEQYF. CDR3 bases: TGTGCCAGCTCACCACCTAGTCAGACCTACGAGCAGTACTTC. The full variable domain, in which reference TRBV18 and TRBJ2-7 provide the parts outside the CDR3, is NAGVMQNPRHLVRRRGQEARLRCSPMKGHSHVYWYRQLPEEGLKFMVYLQKENIIDESGMPKERFSAEFPKEGPSILRIQQVVRGDSAAYFCASSPPSQTYEQYFGPGTRLTVT.

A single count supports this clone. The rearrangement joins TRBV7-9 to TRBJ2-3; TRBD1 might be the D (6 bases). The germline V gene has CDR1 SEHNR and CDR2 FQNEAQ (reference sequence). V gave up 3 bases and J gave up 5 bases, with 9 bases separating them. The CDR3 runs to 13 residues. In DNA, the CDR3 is TGTGCCAGCAGCTTCCTACAGGGAGATACGCAGTATTTT. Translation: CASSFLQGDTQYF.

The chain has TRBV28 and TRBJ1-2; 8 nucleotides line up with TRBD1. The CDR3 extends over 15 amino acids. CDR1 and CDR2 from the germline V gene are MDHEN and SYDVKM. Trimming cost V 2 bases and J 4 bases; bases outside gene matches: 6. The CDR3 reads CASSLGGDRSYGYTF. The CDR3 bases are TGTGCCAGCAGTTTAGGGGGGGACAGGTCCTATGGCTACACCTTC.

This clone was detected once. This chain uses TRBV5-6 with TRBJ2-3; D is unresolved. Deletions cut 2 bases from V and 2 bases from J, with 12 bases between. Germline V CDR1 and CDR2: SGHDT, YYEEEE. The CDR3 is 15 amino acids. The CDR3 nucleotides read TGTGCCAGCAGCTTTGGGTCGGGCGTCACAGATACGCAGTATTTT. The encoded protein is CASSFGSGVTDTQYF.

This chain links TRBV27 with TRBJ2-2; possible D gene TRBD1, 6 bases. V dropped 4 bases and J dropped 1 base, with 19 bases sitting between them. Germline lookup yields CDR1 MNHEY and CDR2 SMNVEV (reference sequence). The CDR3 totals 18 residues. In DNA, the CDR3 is TGTGCCAGCAGTTCGCCACCATGGGGGCAGGAGAACACCGGGGAGCTGTTTTTT. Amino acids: CASSSPPWGQENTGELFF.

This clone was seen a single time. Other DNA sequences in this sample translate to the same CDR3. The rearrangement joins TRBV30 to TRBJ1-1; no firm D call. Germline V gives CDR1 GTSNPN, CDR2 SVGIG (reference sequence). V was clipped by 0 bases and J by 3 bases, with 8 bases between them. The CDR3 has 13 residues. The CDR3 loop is CAWSVDTYTEAFF. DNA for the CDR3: TGTGCCTGGAGTGTTGACACCTACACTGAAGCTTTCTTT.

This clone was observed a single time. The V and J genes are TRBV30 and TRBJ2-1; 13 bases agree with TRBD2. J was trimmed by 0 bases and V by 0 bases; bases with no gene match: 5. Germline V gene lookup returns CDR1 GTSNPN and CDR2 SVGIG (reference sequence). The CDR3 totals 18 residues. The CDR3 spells CAWSVLRTSGSSYNEQFF. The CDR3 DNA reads TGTGCCTGGAGTGTATTGAGGACTAGCGGGAGCTCCTACAATGAGCAGTTCTTC.

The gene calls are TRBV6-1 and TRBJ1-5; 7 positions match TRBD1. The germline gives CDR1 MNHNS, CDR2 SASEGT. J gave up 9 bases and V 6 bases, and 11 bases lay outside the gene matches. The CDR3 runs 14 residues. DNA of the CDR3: TGTGCCAGCAGGTCTGGGGGAGGGGGCTGGCCCCAGCATTTT. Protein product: CASRSGGGGWPQHF.